These T cell receptor beta chains were read from a single sample in a study of T cells in Graves' hyperthyroidism and ophthalmopathy. TCRdb fed the multiplex PCR reads into MiXCR, producing one record per CDR3 protein. In the table there are fewer than 400,000 distinct CDR3 sequences, 20% to 25% of which are singletons. Sequencing was carried out using blood. These receptors originate from a man aged 45-65 years with Graves' hyperthyroidism. Both conserved end residues are part of each CDR3. The D gene is left open where the match is weak. Some rows have no size entry. The others give once, few or many, or a class for an expanded clone.

d_gene	v_gene	j_gene	abundance	CDR3nt	CDR3aa
TRBD2	TRBV27	TRBJ2-5	many	TGTGCCAGCAGACTAGCGGGAGGTGAGACCCAGTACTTC	CASRLAGGETQYF
-	TRBV7-2	TRBJ2-4	many	TGTGCCAGCAGCTTAAGGGGTGGGGTTTCGGAAAACATTCAGTACTTC	CASSLRGGVSENIQYF
TRBD1	TRBV11-2	TRBJ2-1	many	TGTGCCAGCAGCCTGCGACAGGGGGCGGGGGGTGAGCAGTTCTTC	CASSLRQGAGGEQFF
TRBD2	TRBV5-1	TRBJ2-3	few	TGCGCCAGCAGCCCTGGTCTAGGACTAGCGGGGGGCACAGATACGCAGTATTTT	CASSPGLGLAGGTDTQYF
-	TRBV18	TRBJ2-5	-	TGTGCCAGCTCACCACGACAGGGGACTAAAGAGACCCAGTACTTC	CASSPRQGTKETQYF
-	TRBV27	TRBJ1-6	few	TGTGCCAGCCGCAAGCAGGGATTCAATTCACCCCTCCACTTT	CASRKQGFNSPLHF
TRBD1	TRBV24-1	TRBJ2-2	few	TGTGCCACCAGTGATCCAGGGGGCGTGAACACCGGGGAGCTGTTTTTT	CATSDPGGVNTGELFF
-	TRBV5-1	TRBJ2-7	-	TGCGCCAGCAGCATGCGGGTTGGGTACGAGCAGTACTTC	CASSMRVGYEQYF
-	TRBV29-1	TRBJ1-2	once	TGCAGCGGAGGGGACAACTATAACTATGGCTACACCTTC	CSGGDNYNYGYTF
TRBD2	TRBV27	TRBJ2-1	many	TGTGCCAGCAGTTTTAGCGGGCACGATGAGCAGTTCTTC	CASSFSGHDEQFF
TRBD2	TRBV7-9	TRBJ2-1	-	TGTGCCAGCAGCGCACTAACTAGCGGGAGGAACAATGAGCAGTTCTTC	CASSALTSGRNNEQFF
-	TRBV10-3	TRBJ2-1	-	TGTGCCATCAGTGAGTTACGTGAGCAGTTCTTC	CAISELREQFF
TRBD2	TRBV3-1	TRBJ2-3	many	TGTGCCAGCAGCCAAAGCGGGAGTACAGATACGCAGTATTTT	CASSQSGSTDTQYF
TRBD2	TRBV7-9	TRBJ2-1	few	TGTGCCAGCAGCTACACTAGCGGGAGAGGTAATGAGCAGTTCTTC	CASSYTSGRGNEQFF
TRBD2	TRBV12-3/TRBV12-4	TRBJ2-5	many	TGTGCCAGCAGTCCCGGGACTAGCGGGGGCCAAGAGACCCAGTACTTC	CASSPGTSGGQETQYF
TRBD2	TRBV29-1	TRBJ2-1	-	TGCAGCGCTATCGTCGGCGGGAGCTCCTACAATGAGCAGTTCTTC	CSAIVGGSSYNEQFF
TRBD1	TRBV5-1	TRBJ1-3	-	TGCGCCAGCAGCCCGCGGGACAGCTCTGGAAACACCATATATTTT	CASSPRDSSGNTIYF
TRBD1	TRBV20-1	TRBJ1-5	-	TGCAGTGCTAGAGATGTAGGACAGGCCCCGTCCCAGCCCCAGCATTTT	CSARDVGQAPSQPQHF
TRBD2	TRBV11-3	TRBJ2-1	-	TGTGCCAGCAGCGGATCAGTCGGCGGGAGCCCCTACAATGAGCAGTTCTTC	CASSGSVGGSPYNEQFF
-	TRBV11-2	TRBJ2-1	-	TGTGCCAGCAGCTCCCGTTGGGCTAGCGCCGCCTACAATGAGCAGTTCTTC	CASSSRWASAAYNEQFF
TRBD2	TRBV15	TRBJ2-1	-	TGTGCCACCAGCACCAGACTAGCGGGAACCAATGAGCAGTTCTTC	CATSTRLAGTNEQFF
-	TRBV11-2	TRBJ1-5	few	TGTGCCAGCAGCCACGACAGCCCCAATCAGCCCCAGCATTTT	CASSHDSPNQPQHF
-	TRBV2	TRBJ1-2	few	TGTGCCAGCAGTGAACCCGGGGGGGCACCTAACTATGGCTACACCTTC	CASSEPGGAPNYGYTF
-	TRBV27	TRBJ2-7	many	TGTGCCAGCAGTTTAGGGACATCTCAGGAGCAGTACTTC	CASSLGTSQEQYF
TRBD2	TRBV20-1	TRBJ2-3	many	TGCAGTGCCCAACCGACTAGCGGGAGGGCAGATACGCAGTATTTT	CSAQPTSGRADTQYF
-	TRBV11-2	TRBJ2-1	many	TGTGCCAGCAGCTTAGCTGCGCGTAGCTCCTACAATGAGCAGTTCTTC	CASSLAARSSYNEQFF
TRBD2	TRBV20-1	TRBJ2-7	many	TGCAGTGCTACTCGGACTAGCGGCTACGAGCAGTACTTC	CSATRTSGYEQYF
TRBD1	TRBV27	TRBJ1-4	few	TGTGCCAGCAGTTTATCTGGCCGGACAGGTGATGAAAAACTGTTTTTT	CASSLSGRTGDEKLFF
-	TRBV14	TRBJ2-7	-	TGTGCCAGCAGCCTGACAATGACCGGGGAGCAGTACTTC	CASSLTMTGEQYF
-	TRBV11-2	TRBJ2-7	few	TGTGCCAGCAGCTTAGCGAGGGGAACCTACGAGCAGTACTTC	CASSLARGTYEQYF
-	TRBV7-3	TRBJ2-2	few	TGTGCCAGCAGCTTATTGGCTAGCAGTAACACCGGGGAGCTGTTTTTT	CASSLLASSNTGELFF
-	TRBV11-2	TRBJ1-6	few	TGTGCCAGCAGCCAACCGTTTGGACAGAGCTCCTATAATTCACCCCTCCACTTT	CASSQPFGQSSYNSPLHF
TRBD1	TRBV25-1	TRBJ1-2	few	TGTGCCAGCTCGACAGGGAACTATGGCTACACCTTC	CASSTGNYGYTF
-	TRBV30	TRBJ2-3	-	TGTGCCTGGAGTGTAGGGGGAGGGGATACGCAGTATTTT	CAWSVGGGDTQYF